The 13 T cell receptor beta chains below all came from one sample that was sequenced in a study of T cells in localized non-small cell lung cancer. Clones were sequenced by immunoSEQ multiplex PCR, and TCRdb holds only the in-frame ones, with some missing. The sample comprises about 130,000 clones, around 89% of which are singletons, and approximately 1.5% rests with the top ten. Sequences were derived from peripheral blood, sampled before any cancer treatment. The receptors were gathered from a female donor of 60 years or more with stage I lung adenocarcinoma.

The chain recombines TRBV5-4 with TRBJ1-1; D gene uncertain. The V gene lost 5 bases and the J gene lost 4 bases, with 12 bases spanning the gap. Germline V lookup: CDR1 SGHNT, CDR2 YYREEE (reference sequence). CDR3 length: 13 residues. The CDR3 DNA reads TGTGCCAGCAGAACCGGTCGGACCACTGAAGCTTTCTTT. It encodes CASRTGRTTEAFF.

The rearrangement uses TRBV5-6 and TRBJ2-2; D not certain. Trimming took 1 base from V and 6 from J, leaving 7 bases between them. This CDR3 has 13 amino acids. CDR1 SGHDT and CDR2 YYEEEE come from the germline V gene. CDR3 residues: CASSLLFPGELFF. CDR3 in DNA: TGTGCCAGCAGCTTGTTATTCCCCGGGGAGCTGTTTTTT.

This clone was observed once. The chain carries TRBV7-3 and TRBJ2-7; D possibly matches TRBD1 or TRBD2 (5 bases each). The CDR3 spans 17 residues. V was pared by 5 bases and J by 5 bases, with 25 bases between. Germline V gives CDR1 SGHTA, CDR2 FQGTGA. DNA for the CDR3: TGTGCCAGCAGCGAGTTTCCCGGGACCCAGGTCGGGAACGAGCAGTACTTC. Amino acid sequence: CASSEFPGTQVGNEQYF. Full variable domain (missing parts from reference TRBV7-3 and TRBJ2-7): GAGVSQTPSNKVTEKGKYVELRCDPISGHTALYWYRQSLGQGPEFLIYFQGTGAADDSGLPNDRFFAVRPEGSVSTLKIQRTERGDSAVYLCASSEFPGTQVGNEQYFGPGTRLTVT.

The V and J genes are TRBV30 and TRBJ1-4, with D hard to call. The CDR3 loop spans 15 amino acids. CDR1 is GTSNPN and CDR2 is SVGIG in the germline V gene (reference sequence). V was pared by 0 bases and J by 8 bases, with 16 bases between. The CDR3, as DNA: TGTGCCTGGAGTGTTGCCCCCGGGGTACAAGAAAAACTGTTTTTT. Its protein product is CAWSVAPGVQEKLFF.

This clone was counted once. The V and J genes are TRBV6-1 and TRBJ1-2; no firm D call. The CDR3 sequence is 14 residues long. The V end was cut by 0 bases, the J end by 4 bases, with 9 bases between. Germline V CDR1 and CDR2: MNHNS, SASEGT. CDR3 DNA sequence: TGTGCCAGCAGTGAAGCTCTCGGTGGCTATGGCTACACCTTC. Translating it yields CASSEALGGYGYTF.

This sequence joins TRBV27 and TRBJ2-7; maybe TRBD1 (6 bases). This CDR3 region has 13 residues. Deletions cut 3 bases from V and 2 bases from J, with 8 bases between. CDR1 and CDR2 from the germline V gene are MNHEY and SMNVEV (reference sequence). The CDR3 DNA sequence: TGTGCCAGCAGTTTGAAGGGGGCCTACGAGCAGTACTTC. Its protein product is CASSLKGAYEQYF.

The rearrangement links TRBV28 to TRBJ2-1, with D possibly TRBD2 on 6 matching bases. CDR1 and CDR2 from the germline V gene are MDHEN and SYDVKM. Trimming took off 5 bases at V and 8 bases at J, with 19 bases between the two ends. This CDR3 spans 15 amino acids. As DNA, the CDR3 is TGTGCCAGCAGTACTGGGACTCAGGGCGGGGATGAGCAGTTCTTC. Translation gives CASSTGTQGGDEQFF.

The V call is TRBV28, the J call TRBJ1-3; maybe TRBD1 (5 bases). The CDR3 spans 13 residues. Trimming removed 10 bases at V and 4 bases at J, with 14 bases between. Germline-derived CDR1 and CDR2 are MDHEN and SYDVKM. CDR3 nucleotides: TGTGCCACCGGGGCGAAACCAGGAAACACCATATATTTT. This codes for CATGAKPGNTIYF.

The chain is built from TRBV14 and TRBJ1-2; D uncertain. V was trimmed by 0 bases and J by 4 bases, leaving 9 bases between them. The CDR3 loop spans 14 amino acids. Germline loops: CDR1 SGHDN, CDR2 FVKESK. CDR3 in amino acids: CASSQDLRGYGYTF. The CDR3 DNA sequence: TGTGCCAGCAGCCAAGATCTGCGAGGCTATGGCTACACCTTC.

The chain joins TRBV7-6 to TRBJ1-1; tentatively, D is TRBD1 (5 bases). There are 13 residues in the CDR3. V dropped 2 bases and J dropped 7 bases, with 11 bases sitting between them. Germline V CDR1 and CDR2: SGHVS, FNYEAQ. The CDR3 DNA follows: TGTGCCAGCAGCTTATGGGACGAAGGTGAAGCTTTCTTT. This encodes CASSLWDEGEAFF.

This chain connects TRBV19 to TRBJ1-5; 10 nucleotides match TRBD1. The CDR3 is 17 amino acids. V trimming: 5 bases; J trimming: 2 bases; junction bases outside the gene matches: 9. Per germline, CDR1 LNHDA and CDR2 SQIVND (reference sequence). The CDR3 loop reads CASSRPGQGFGNQPQHF. CDR3 sequence (DNA): TGTGCCAGTAGTCGGCCGGGACAGGGGTTTGGCAATCAGCCCCAGCATTTT.

The genes are TRBV19 and TRBJ2-2; no definite D call. CDR1 and CDR2 (germline): LNHDA, SQIVND (reference sequence). Trimming cost V 7 bases and J 7 bases, with 16 bases left between them. The CDR3 contains 14 residues. The CDR3: CASTDVLYSGELFF. The CDR3 DNA follows: TGTGCCAGTACCGATGTACTTTACAGCGGGGAGCTGTTTTTT. Complete variable domain (other parts from reference TRBV19 and TRBJ2-2): DGGITQSPKYLFRKEGQNVTLSCEQNLNHDAMYWYRQDPGQGLRLIYYSQIVNDFQKGDIAEGYSVSREKKESFPLTVTSAQKNPTAFYLCASTDVLYSGELFFGEGSRLTVL.

This chain links TRBV5-1 with TRBJ2-7, with TRBD2 matching over 8 bases. Germline V gene data show CDR1 as SGHRS and CDR2 as YFSETQ. This CDR3 is 16 amino acids long. The V gene end was trimmed by 0 bases and the J gene end by 0 bases; junction bases not matched to a gene: 5. This chain's CDR3 is CASSLGSSGPSYEQYF. CDR3 nucleotides: TGCGCCAGCAGCTTGGGTTCTAGCGGGCCCTCCTACGAGCAGTACTTC.